This T cell receptor beta chain comes out of a study of blood T cell repertoires in COVID-19. Overall study context: Samples of COVID-19 (acute and convalescent) were obtained from the United States, Italy and Spain.

In the source study's methods: Using reference gene primer amplification, nucleated cell counts were estimated. The table came from immunoSEQ multiplex PCR; TCRdb's copy has only in-frame clones and leaves some out. Clone size and the V and J calls come from that table; the DNA yielded D and trimming. The table includes under 250,000 clones, 65% to 90% detected once. Germline trimming cut 5 bases from V and 4 bases from J; bases unmatched to any gene: 7. Germline CDR1 reads MNHNY; CDR2 reads SVGAGI (reference sequence). CDR3 size: 15 residues. The sample holds a few counts of this clone. The J gene is TRBJ1-5, the V gene TRBV6-6; 8 positions agree with TRBD1. Sequencing was carried out using PBMCs or T cells enriched from blood (not recorded which). This TCR was recovered from a woman aged 50 to 60 with acute COVID-19. The CDR3 DNA sequence: TGTGCCAGCAGTGGGACAGGAGTACTAAATCAGCCCCAGCATTTT. It codes for CASSGTGVLNQPQHF.